This T cell receptor (beta chain) was identified in a study of molecular identifiers for immune sequencing clone quantification (dated by TCRdb to the late 2010s). Background on the whole study: In a replicate experiment, RNA from roughly 18,000 or 92,000 naive CD8 T cells was split into five aliquots, four of which were sequenced. This methods study benchmarked molecular-identifier clustering-based TCR repertoire sequencing (MIDCIRS) and TCR RNA copy counting, using CD8 T cells to do so. Summary of the overall study and its limitations: In CMV-specific effector cells, over 99% of molecules were held by clones above 20 RNA copies, whereas under 1% of molecules were held by such clones in naive cells. Naive libraries contained spiked-in Jurkat TCR RNA (around eleven copies' worth), which is not part of the donor repertoire. Even against a background of about 960,000 naive CD8 T cells, spiked-in Jurkat TCR RNA amounting to a single cell's worth was reported to be detectable. Modeling estimated 3 to 3.5 recovered TCR RNA copies per cell, compared with about 10 by digital PCR, which implies roughly 30% capture efficiency. Without barcode sub-clustering, chimeric consensus sequences inflated TCR diversity; chimeras reached as high as 47%. Highly expanded clone sizes could be underestimated because identical TCR molecules may share a barcode.

CDR1 and CDR2, looked up from the germline V gene (reference sequence), are SEHNR and FQNEAQ. Trimming costs V 6 bases and J 7 bases, and their ends lie 7 bases apart. The CDR3 goes from the cysteine to the phenylalanine over 10 residues. Of the read, only the CDR3 DNA is kept; its 30 bases are in frame from base 1. In the case of this clonotype: The target of this receptor is not known. This sequence may be a read error, since a much larger clone differs from it by one base.

Library method: PCR. The instrument was a NextSeq 500. Preparation of bulk TCR libraries followed a previously described approach, with the TCR primers listed in Table S5. Total RNA was purified with the Qiagen AllPrep DNA/RNA kit. Before analysis, reads from multiple sequencing runs of one library were combined. In the authors' own workflow: Reads were retained only if an exact TCR constant sequence was present, and the retained reads were trimmed to 150 nt and grouped according to their 12-nt molecular barcodes. Reads inside each barcode group were sub-clustered using a 15% Levenshtein threshold, and a quality-weighted consensus sequence was constructed for each RNA molecule. Non-functional sequences were excluded, and lower-count sequences lying one edit away from another sequence were also excluded. On the basis of fitting two negative binomial distributions, barcode sub-clusters with fewer than 20% of the maximum read count were discarded. The public reads were run again by TCRdb, first through fastp at Q25 and then through MiXCR, and only productive beta chains were kept. Rows merge per CDR3 protein into single entries with the most common DNA and genes. It is TCRdb's table, rather than the study itself, that gives the V and J calls and clone size. The sample table holds fewer than 350,000 distinct CDR3 sequences, of which about 23% were seen once. The ten most abundant clones make up around 0.74% of the sample.

Libraries of naive CD8 T cells were generated from about 19,000 to 1,100,000 sorted cells, with 10%, 30% or 50% of the purified RNA used. On a BD FACSAria II, naive CD8 T cells were FACS-sorted as CD8+CD4-CCR7+CD45RA+ and collected into RLT Plus buffer. Nine to eleven TCR copies' worth of Jurkat RNA were spiked into roughly 18,000-1,000,000 naive CD8 T cell samples to test detection sensitivity. CD8 T cells were enriched using RosetteSep CD8+ T Cell Enrichment Cocktail and Ficoll-Paque, and the enriched cells then underwent ACK red cell lysis. The sample consisted of naive CD8+ T cells from blood, with Jurkat cell RNA spiked in. Taken with the paper, the label for cell subset or site translates to: FACS-sorted CD8+CD4-CCR7+CD45RA+ naive T cells. This receptor chain uses TRBV7-9 and TRBJ2-7, and the D gene may be TRBD1, 5 bases matching. The sequence derives from a human donor in good health. Some libraries in this study had Jurkat cell RNA spiked in. The sequenced DNA is TGTGCCAGCAGTGGGGCTGAGCAGTACTTC. Translated, this gives CASSGAEQYF.